Listed here is a single TCR beta chain. What it binds is not known. This CDR3 comprises 15 residues. Germline V gene sequence: CDR1 ENHRY, CDR2 SYGVKD. V was clipped by 2 bases and J by 2 bases, with 12 bases between them. The entry originates in a study of PD-L1 blockade in urothelial cancer. For the study at large: Bladder-origin urothelial cancer in males described about 85% of the 29 patients. Analyses were performed on blood at 3 weeks after treatment start (the second dose) and at 6 weeks. Reported median T cell count for blood samples was roughly 140,000. Notes on the study in general: Patients who had durable benefit saw their tumor-associated blood clones expand more at 3 weeks.

TCRdb keeps only in-frame clones here, not all; method: immunoSEQ multiplex PCR. This sample carries 90,000 or so clones, 85% to 90% of them seen once, and the ten largest clones take 1.5% to 2%. The time point here: pretreatment peripheral blood. The rearrangement uses TRBV10-3 and TRBJ2-5; D remains ambiguous. The specimen was PBMCs, collected around atezolizumab (anti-PD-L1) treatment. The source is a man between 60 and 70 years old with urothelial cancer. The CDR3 coding sequence is TGTGCCATCAGTGAGGCCCGAGGATCACAAGAGACCCAGTACTTC. Protein product: CAISEARGSQETQYF.